The clone carrying this T cell receptor (beta chain) has only a few counts. Its antigen is as yet unknown. One end of the junction does not line up with germline, which may come from a read error. Donor samples were obtained from healthy Caucasian individuals from Russia, aged 6 to 90. Sample-barcoded 5' priming and a J-beta primer mix drove a second PCR of roughly 6 to 12 cycles. Paired-end reads containing CDR3 totaled no fewer than 2.5 million for each sample. Each CDR3 protein gets one entry after TCRdb re-called the 5' RACE reads with MiXCR. The table includes under 800,000 distinct CDR3 sequences, over 20% detected once. These data are taken from a study of blood T cells in healthy people across ages. The study's findings and limits: In long-lived donors, naive CD4+ cell counts and diversity exceeded those of aged donors. Naive T cell percentage showed a strong correlation with the diversity of TCR beta.

This CDR3 is built from 14 residues. Looked up from germline, CDR1 is MNHEY and CDR2 is SMNVEV (reference sequence). The gene calls are TRBV27 and TRBJ1-2; D is perhaps TRBD1 (6 bases). Sample: blood. This TCR was recovered from a man in his 70s in good health. The CDR3 protein is CASSKTGLPYGYTF. CDR3 DNA: TGCGCCAGCAGTAAGACAGGCCTCCCGTATGGCTACACCTTC.